The source of this T cell receptor (beta chain) is a study of immune evolution from preneoplasia to lung adenocarcinoma. Study-wide results and limits: From normal lung to invasive adenocarcinoma, top clone frequencies appeared to decrease. Later-stage lesions seemingly showed higher T cell density and diversity than normal lung.

The assay was immunoSEQ multiplex PCR, and TCRdb's table has in-frame clones only and misses some. The sample consists of 9,000 or so clones, 90% of them appearing once. Germline V gene data show CDR1 as SNHLY and CDR2 as FYNNEI. The CDR3 is 11 residues long. To note about this clone: The antigen is undetermined.

V is TRBV2 and J is TRBJ1-3; D remains unclear. The DNA end is a closer match to TRBJ2-2, so the J assignment may be wrong. The receptor's source is a person aged 65 to 85 with invasive lung adenocarcinoma. Sequenced input: FFPE invasive lung adenocarcinoma tissue. The CDR3: CASRGLGELFF. The CDR3 bases are TGTGCCAGCAGGGGCCTCGGGGAGCTGTTTTTT.